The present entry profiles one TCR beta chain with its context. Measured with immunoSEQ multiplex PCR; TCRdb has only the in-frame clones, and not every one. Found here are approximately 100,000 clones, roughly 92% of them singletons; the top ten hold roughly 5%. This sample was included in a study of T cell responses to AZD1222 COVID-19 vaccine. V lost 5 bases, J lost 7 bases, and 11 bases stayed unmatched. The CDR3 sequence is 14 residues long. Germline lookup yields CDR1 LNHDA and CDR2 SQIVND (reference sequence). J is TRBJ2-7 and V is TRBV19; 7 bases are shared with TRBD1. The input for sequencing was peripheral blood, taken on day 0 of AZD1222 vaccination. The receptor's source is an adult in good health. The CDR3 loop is CASSASGQAVEQYF. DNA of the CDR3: TGTGCCAGTAGTGCCTCCGGACAGGCGGTAGAGCAGTACTTC.